The 8 T cell receptor beta chains listed next were all sequenced from one sample in a study of beta chain features in type 1 diabetes. No antigen has been assigned to these receptors. Whole-study results and caveats: Shorter TCRB CDR3s, moderately but significantly so, were found in Type 1 diabetes patients in all four CD4+ subsets.

Reverse transcription of all isolated RNA meant that expressed TCRB transcripts were sequenced. The assay was immunoSEQ multiplex PCR, and TCRdb's table has in-frame clones only and misses some. The sample contains some 250,000 clones, more than 11% of which appear only once. The sample consisted of naive CD4+ T cells from blood. All receptors come from a man in his thirties or forties with type 1 diabetes.

A few counts support this clone. This sequence joins TRBV4-1 and TRBJ1-2; 7 positions agree with TRBD1. This CDR3 spans 15 amino acids. After removal of 2 bases from V and 2 bases from J, the junction contained 5 bases not matched to a gene. Germline loops: CDR1 MGHRA, CDR2 YSYEKL. The CDR3 nucleotides are TGCGCCAGCAGCCAACCTGGGACAGTCAACTATGGCTACACCTTC. It translates to CASSQPGTVNYGYTF.

V usage is TRBV2 and J usage is TRBJ1-2; 7 bases are shared with TRBD1. There are 12 residues in the CDR3. Trimming took 6 bases from V and 8 from J; bases not matched to a gene: 6. Germline assignment: CDR1 SNHLY and CDR2 FYNNEI. CDR3 sequence (DNA): TGTGCCAGCAGGACAGGGATTGGGGGCTACACCTTC. Translation: CASRTGIGGYTF. The whole variable domain, remainder taken from reference TRBV2 and TRBJ1-2, is EPEVTQTPSHQVTQMGQEVILRCVPISNHLYFYWYRQILGQKVEFLVSFYNNEISEKSEIFDDQFSVERPDGSNFTLKIRSTKLEDSAMYFCASRTGIGGYTFGSGTRLTVV.

This clone was counted between two and nine times. The V gene is TRBV13, the J gene TRBJ2-3; D uncertain. The CDR3 totals 14 residues. Germline V gene sequence: CDR1 PRHDT, CDR2 FYEKMQ (reference sequence). Trimming took off 5 bases at V and 2 bases at J, with 11 bases between the two ends. The DNA of the CDR3 is TGTGCCAGCAGCCCCGGTGAACCCACAGATACGCAGTATTTT. Its translation is CASSPGEPTDTQYF. The full variable domain, rest sourced from reference TRBV13 and TRBJ2-3, is AAGVIQSPRHLIKEKRETATLKCYPIPRHDTVYWYQQGPGQDPQFLISFYEKMQSDKGSIPDRFSAQQFSDYHSELNMSSLELGDSALYFCASSPGEPTDTQYFGPGTRLTVL.

The rearrangement uses TRBV19 and TRBJ1-2, with TRBD1 matching 7 bases. CDR1 and CDR2 (germline): LNHDA, SQIVND (reference sequence). This CDR3 is 14 amino acids long. V was clipped by 9 bases and J by 5 bases; unmatched bases: 12. The CDR3 region is CASKYDRAGYGYTF. The CDR3 nucleotides read TGTGCCAGCAAATATGACAGGGCTGGGTATGGCTACACCTTC.

CDR3 sequence: CASSENRGRLVQYF. The CDR3 bases are TGTGCCAGCAGTGAAAACAGGGGGCGGTTGGTGCAGTACTTC. The rearrangement uses TRBV25-1 and TRBJ2-7, with 9 bases matching TRBD1. This CDR3 comprises 14 residues. Trimming cost V 2 bases and J 9 bases; bases outside gene matches: 8. CDR1 and CDR2 from the germline V gene are MGHDK and SYGVNS.

This rearrangement joins TRBV11-2 to TRBJ2-2; 7 bases fit TRBD2. CDR1 SGHAT and CDR2 FQNNGV come from the germline V gene. V shed 4 bases, J shed 6 bases, and the junction held 14 bases outside the gene matches. There are 17 residues in the CDR3. Here the CDR3 reads CASSSIRLRGRPGELFF. CDR3 nucleotide sequence: TGTGCCAGCAGCTCGATCCGACTACGCGGGAGACCCGGGGAGCTGTTTTTT.

The rearrangement uses TRBV11-2 and TRBJ1-2; D is unresolved. Germline V lookup: CDR1 SGHAT, CDR2 FQNNGV. V was pared by 4 bases and J by 4 bases, with 13 bases between. CDR3 length: 14 amino acids. The DNA for the CDR3 is TGTGCCAGCAGCTCAGGATCGCCGATCTATGGCTACACCTTC. This gives the protein CASSSGSPIYGYTF.

This clone came up a few times. This chain connects TRBV6-6 to TRBJ2-1; TRBD2 aligns across 8 bases. The CDR3 loop spans 15 amino acids. The J segment lost 0 bases and the V segment lost 4 bases, leaving 2 bases of the junction unmatched. Looked up from germline, CDR1 is MNHNY and CDR2 is SVGAGI (reference sequence). DNA for the CDR3: TGTGCCAGCAGTTCGGGGGGGATCTCCTACAATGAGCAGTTCTTC. Its protein product is CASSSGGISYNEQFF.